This record concerns one T cell receptor (beta chain) sequence. Its matching antigen is unknown. Germline CDR1 reads MGHDK; CDR2 reads SYGVNS. CDR3 length: 14 amino acids. V lost 1 base to trimming and J lost 6 bases; unmatched junction nucleotides: 6. The data are from a study of cytomegalovirus exposure and HLA in healthy donors. The study, taken as a whole, reports: In an earlier analysis, about 87% or about 30%: the productive usage of most TCR beta V segments.

PCR primers comprised 60 Vbeta and 13 Jbeta primers. Original methodology: Unique TCR beta chains numbered around 80 million in a later analysis, with around 10 million shared. Clones were read by immunoSEQ multiplex PCR, and TCRdb kept only the in-frame ones, dropping some. The V and J calls and clone size are taken from that table; D and trimming were inferred from the DNA. The repertoire holds approximately 200,000 clones, approximately 79% seen once, with about 1.6% in the top ten. This sequence was found in a woman aged 18-29 years in good health and CMV-seronegative. Sample: PBMCs. The chain links TRBV25-1 to TRBJ2-7; 7 bases match TRBD2. The CDR3 region is CASSELSGGGEQYF. In DNA, the CDR3 is TGTGCCAGCAGTGAATTGTCAGGCGGGGGCGAGCAGTACTTC.